Following are 32 T cell receptor beta chains from one sample sequenced in a study of T-cell memory formation after mild COVID-19. Via MiXCR, TCRdb re-called the 5' RACE reads, giving one row per CDR3 protein. The data hold 190,000 or so distinct CDR3 sequences, with around a fifth observed a single time. The source material was PBMCs or a T cell subset sorted from them (not recorded which). These TCRs come from an adult woman who had mild COVID-19 (a few samples of this study predate the infection). Cell type and time point are not known.

The genes are TRBV6-5 and TRBJ2-3, with TRBD2 matching 8 bases. This CDR3 has 15 residues. Looked up from germline, CDR1 is MNHEY and CDR2 is SVGAGI. Germline trimming cut 11 bases from V and 5 bases from J; bases unmatched to any gene: 15. CDR3 in amino acids: CAAGRATTSLDTQYF. The CDR3, as DNA: TGTGCCGCCGGGAGGGCTACGACTAGCCTAGATACGCAGTATTTT.

The chain carries TRBV5-1 and TRBJ2-6; D ambiguous. Germline V gene sequence: CDR1 SGHRS, CDR2 YFSETQ. Trimming took off 7 bases at V and 3 bases at J, with 8 bases between the two ends. The CDR3 is made up of 13 amino acids. CDR3 sequence reads: CASQEGGANVLTF. The CDR3 bases are TGCGCCAGCCAGGAAGGTGGGGCCAACGTCCTGACTTTC.

The chain has TRBV12-3 or TRBV12-4 and TRBJ2-1; 7 bases agree with TRBD1. The ends lost 4 bases at V and 12 bases at J; junction bases unmatched: 6. CDR3 length: 12 residues. CDR3 sequence: CASSYTGAGQFF. In DNA form, the CDR3 reads TGTGCCAGCAGTTACACAGGGGCAGGGCAGTTCTTC.

This rearrangement joins TRBV20-1 to TRBJ1-1; 10 nucleotides agree with TRBD1. The V segment lost 3 bases and the J segment 1 base; nucleotides outside the gene matches: 8. Germline V gene lookup returns CDR1 DFQATT and CDR2 SNEGSKA (reference sequence). The CDR3 length is 16 residues. The CDR3: CSASGGQGSENTEAFF. DNA for the CDR3: TGCAGTGCTAGTGGGGGACAGGGGTCTGAGAACACTGAAGCTTTCTTT.

This clonotype showed up many times. The chain uses TRBV19 and TRBJ2-7; no clear D gene. Germline-derived CDR1 and CDR2 are LNHDA and SQIVND (reference sequence). There are 14 residues in the CDR3. V was cut by 3 bases and J by 1 base, with 10 bases left in between. The CDR3 sequence: CASSITPASYEQYF. The CDR3 DNA is TGTGCCAGTAGTATCACCCCGGCTTCCTACGAGCAGTACTTC.

There are a few counts of this clonotype. This sequence joins TRBV4-1 and TRBJ2-3, with 10 bases fitting TRBD2. The CDR3 totals 16 residues. CDR1 and CDR2 (germline): MGHRA, YSYEKL. V dropped 1 base and J dropped 3; count of bases not matched to a gene: 4. The CDR3 DNA sequence: TGCGCCAGCAGCCAAGTACTAGCGGGGCGGACAGATACGCAGTATTTT. Protein sequence: CASSQVLAGRTDTQYF.

The gene calls are TRBV5-1 and TRBJ2-3; 13 bases line up with TRBD2. Germline CDR1 SGHRS, CDR2 YFSETQ. The CDR3 covers 16 residues. V was pared by 3 bases and J by 2 bases, with 3 bases of the junction left unmatched. CDR3 amino acids: CASSWTSGGSTDTQYF. The CDR3 DNA sequence: TGCGCCAGCAGCTGGACTAGCGGGGGCTCCACAGATACGCAGTATTTT.

The V and J genes are TRBV15 and TRBJ2-7; D unclear. The CDR3 sequence is 14 residues long. Germline CDR1 and CDR2: LNHNV and YYDKDF (reference sequence). Trimming took 3 bases from V and 0 from J, leaving 9 bases between them. CDR3 bases: TGTGCCACCAGCAGCCTCTCAAGCTCCTACGAGCAGTACTTC. Translated, it gives CATSSLSSSYEQYF.

V is TRBV30 and J is TRBJ1-5; D not certain. Germline V gives CDR1 GTSNPN, CDR2 SVGIG (reference sequence). The CDR3 sequence is 13 residues long. The V and J ends lost 0 bases and 5 bases respectively, with 8 bases between them. CDR3 amino acids: CAWSVTRDQPQHF. CDR3 bases: TGTGCCTGGAGTGTAACAAGGGATCAGCCCCAGCATTTT.

The rearrangement links TRBV10-3 to TRBJ2-5; 7 bases agree with TRBD1. This CDR3 has 16 amino acids. Germline CDR1 ENHRY, CDR2 SYGVKD. V was pared by 2 bases and J by 2 bases, with 8 bases of the junction left unmatched. The CDR3 region is CAISEKAGTVQETQYF. In DNA form, the CDR3 reads TGTGCCATCAGTGAGAAAGCCGGGACAGTACAAGAGACCCAGTACTTC.

In DNA form, the CDR3 reads TGTGCCTGGAGTGTAAACAGCTACGAGCAGTACTTC. Translating gives CAWSVNSYEQYF. The chain couples TRBV30 to TRBJ2-7, with D hard to call. Germline V CDR1 and CDR2: GTSNPN, SVGIG (reference sequence). The CDR3 is 12 residues long. Trimming took off 0 bases at V and 3 bases at J, with 6 bases between the two ends.

This rearrangement joins TRBV7-2 to TRBJ1-5, with 8 bases that match TRBD1. V dropped 4 bases and J dropped 4; count of bases not matched to a gene: 12. Germline V gives CDR1 SGHTA, CDR2 FQGNSA. This CDR3 spans 17 amino acids. The CDR3 sequence: CASSYGQGGTRNQPQHF. The CDR3, as DNA: TGTGCCAGCAGCTACGGACAGGGAGGGACTCGGAATCAGCCCCAGCATTTT. The whole variable domain, filled in from reference TRBV7-2 and TRBJ1-5, reads GAGVSQSPSNKVTEKGKDVELRCDPISGHTALYWYRQSLGQGLEFLIYFQGNSAPDKSGLPSDRFSAERTGGSVSTLTIQRTQQEDSAVYLCASSYGQGGTRNQPQHFGDGTRLSIL.

This clonotype was counted many times. V gene TRBV6-2 or TRBV6-3 combines with J gene TRBJ1-1; no firm D call. The V and J ends lost 3 bases and 2 bases respectively, with 7 bases between them. The CDR3 has 13 amino acids. Germline CDR1 MNHEY, CDR2 SVGEGT. The chain's CDR3 is CASSYEGNTEAFF. The CDR3 DNA is TGTGCCAGCAGTTATGAGGGTAACACTGAAGCTTTCTTT.

This clonotype was found a few times. The chain has TRBV6-2 or TRBV6-3 and TRBJ1-1; D gene unclear. The V and J ends lost 4 bases and 7 bases respectively, with 7 bases between them. This CDR3 spans 11 amino acids. The germline V gene encodes CDR1 MNHEY and CDR2 SVGEGT. The CDR3 is CASSSDGEAFF. The CDR3 nucleotides are TGTGCCAGCAGTTCGGACGGTGAAGCTTTCTTT.

This clonotype was found a few times. The genes are TRBV7-9 and TRBJ1-1, with TRBD1 matching 9 bases. Germline V gene data show CDR1 as SEHNR and CDR2 as FQNEAQ (reference sequence). The CDR3 contains 15 residues. After removal of 3 bases from V and 1 base from J, the junction contained 3 bases not matched to a gene. CDR3 in amino acids: CASSFGQGTNTEAFF. The CDR3 nucleotides read TGTGCCAGCAGCTTCGGACAGGGGACGAACACTGAAGCTTTCTTT.

In its sample, this clonotype was seen a few times. CDR3 residues: CASSLEASPLHF. CDR3 nucleotide sequence: TGCGCCAGCAGCTTGGAGGCTTCACCCCTCCACTTT. The J gene is TRBJ1-6, the V gene TRBV5-1; D call uncertain. V was trimmed by 0 bases and J by 9 bases, leaving 4 bases between them. The CDR3 is made up of 12 amino acids. The germline V gene encodes CDR1 SGHRS and CDR2 YFSETQ.

This clonotype was detected a few times. The chain combines TRBV4-3 with TRBJ1-2; 7 bases match TRBD1. CDR3 size: 16 residues. In germline, CDR1 is LGHNA, CDR2 YSLEER. With V trimmed by 0 bases and J by 5 bases, 9 bases remained unmatched. CDR3 sequence: CASSQEVSTGHYGYTF. The CDR3 DNA reads TGCGCCAGCAGCCAAGAAGTATCGACAGGGCATTATGGCTACACCTTC.

This chain connects TRBV7-6 to TRBJ2-7, with unresolved D. The germline V gene has CDR1 SGHVS and CDR2 FNYEAQ. The CDR3 totals 15 residues. Trimming left V 6 bases short and J 4 bases short, with 19 bases between. The CDR3 DNA follows: TGTGCCAGCAGTTTCAACCGAGCCTTTAATTACGAGCAGTACTTC. Residues: CASSFNRAFNYEQYF.

The chain carries TRBV12-3 or TRBV12-4 and TRBJ2-1; D ambiguous. Trimming removed 9 bases at V and 5 bases at J, with 14 bases between. The CDR3 totals 13 residues. The CDR3 nucleotides read TGTGCCAGTTTCGAAAGGCGAAACAATGAGCAGTTCTTC. Translation: CASFERRNNEQFF.

A few counts support this clonotype. The chain couples TRBV28 to TRBJ2-7; a weak D match, TRBD2 (6 bases). V lost 6 bases, J lost 2 bases, and 14 bases lay in between. Germline assignment: CDR1 MDHEN and CDR2 SYDVKM. CDR3 length: 14 amino acids. This CDR3 is CASSPRLGTYEQYF. CDR3 coding DNA: TGTGCCAGCAGCCCCAGACTAGGGACCTACGAGCAGTACTTC. Filled out from reference TRBV28 and TRBJ2-7, the complete variable domain reads DVKVTQSSRYLVKRTGEKVFLECVQDMDHENMFWYRQDPGLGLRLIYFSYDVKMKEKGDIPEGYSVSREKKERFSLILESASTNQTSMYLCASSPRLGTYEQYFGPGTRLTVT.

This clonotype was seen only a few times. The rearrangement joins TRBV29-1 to TRBJ2-5; 7 bases are shared with TRBD1. Germline-derived CDR1 and CDR2 are SQVTM and ANQGSEA. This CDR3 comprises 13 residues. Trimming at V came to 3 bases and at J to 2 bases, leaving 3 bases not matched to a gene. This CDR3 reads CSVDRDSQETQYF. DNA of the CDR3: TGCAGCGTTGACCGGGACAGTCAAGAGACCCAGTACTTC.

Only a few counts were recorded for this clonotype. This chain connects TRBV12-3 or TRBV12-4 to TRBJ1-1, with TRBD1 identical over 12 bases. J lost 7 bases, V lost 6 bases, and 6 bases had no gene match. The CDR3 runs to 14 residues. The CDR3 region is CASRPGQGAGEAFF. The CDR3 DNA sequence: TGTGCCAGCAGGCCGGGACAGGGGGCGGGTGAAGCTTTCTTT.

This clonotype occurred a few times. The chain uses TRBV12-3 or TRBV12-4 and TRBJ2-1; unclear D gene. CDR3 length equals 13 residues. The V and J ends lost 3 bases and 5 bases respectively, with 8 bases between them. The CDR3 coding sequence is TGTGCCAGCAGTTTGGGTCATCACAATGAGCAGTTCTTC. Translation: CASSLGHHNEQFF.

In this sample, this clonotype turned up a few times. The chain has TRBV27 and TRBJ2-7, with D tentatively TRBD1 or TRBD2 (5 bases each). The CDR3 is 14 amino acids. The germline CDR1 and CDR2 sequences are MNHEY and SMNVEV (reference sequence). V shed 2 bases and J shed 0 bases, with 8 bases lying between them. CDR3 sequence (DNA): TGTGCCAGCAGTTTAGGGACGCTCTCCTACGAGCAGTACTTC. The encoded protein is CASSLGTLSYEQYF.

This clonotype was seen only a few times. The chain employs TRBV24-1 and TRBJ2-1; TRBD2 aligns across 7 bases. This CDR3 spans 14 amino acids. The junction had 6 bases not matched to a gene; V was cut back by 9 bases and J by 2 bases. Germline V gene sequence: CDR1 KGHDR, CDR2 SFDVKD. CDR3 region: CATGEGGPYNEQFF. In nucleotides, the CDR3 is TGTGCCACCGGGGAGGGAGGACCCTACAATGAGCAGTTCTTC.

The chain joins TRBV7-8 to TRBJ2-4; D is undetermined. The CDR3 has 15 amino acids. Trimming removed 5 bases from V and 1 base from J, with 12 bases in between. Germline V gives CDR1 SGHVS, CDR2 FQNEAQ. Written as DNA, the CDR3 is TGTGCCAGCAGCCCTCATCCGGACGCCAAAAACATTCAGTACTTC. Residues: CASSPHPDAKNIQYF.

J is TRBJ1-1 and V is TRBV6-5, with 7 bases aligning to TRBD1. CDR1 and CDR2 from the germline V gene are MNHEY and SVGAGI. After removal of 8 bases from V and 1 base from J, the junction contained 4 bases not matched to a gene. The CDR3 totals 13 residues. CDR3 in DNA: TGTGCCAGCTACCGACAGGGGAACACTGAAGCTTTCTTT. It is translated as CASYRQGNTEAFF.

V usage is TRBV29-1 and J usage is TRBJ2-3; 10 nucleotides align to TRBD2. The V gene's germline CDR1 is SQVTM and CDR2 ANQGSEA. The V and J ends lost 6 bases and 0 bases, in that order; junction bases with no gene match: 6. The CDR3 spans 15 residues. CDR3 coding DNA: TGCAGCGTGGGGGGGACTAGCGTTAGCACAGATACGCAGTATTTT. This encodes CSVGGTSVSTDTQYF.

A few counts support this clonotype. The gene calls are TRBV7-9 and TRBJ2-4; the D is unclear. This CDR3 spans 14 amino acids. Germline V gene lookup returns CDR1 SEHNR and CDR2 FQNEAQ (reference sequence). V was cut by 4 bases and J by 5 bases, with 12 bases left in between. CDR3 amino acids: CASSSLIAENIQYF. The CDR3 nucleotides read TGTGCCAGCAGCTCCCTAATAGCTGAAAACATTCAGTACTTC.

The CDR3 DNA sequence: TGTGCCAGCAGCATCGGGACGAAGGGCAAAGGGGAAAAACTGTTTTTT. This encodes CASSIGTKGKGEKLFF. This chain connects TRBV9 to TRBJ1-4, with D tentatively TRBD1 (5 bases). This CDR3 comprises 16 residues. CDR1 is SGDLS and CDR2 is YYNGEE in the germline V gene. V was clipped by 4 bases and J by 8 bases, with 21 bases between them.

The chain carries TRBV7-8 and TRBJ1-5; 7 bases align to TRBD1. Germline V gives CDR1 SGHVS, CDR2 FQNEAQ. V lost 6 bases and J lost 3; bases outside the gene matches: 5. This CDR3 has 14 amino acids. The CDR3 sequence is CASSQDRVNQPQHF. CDR3 nucleotide sequence: TGTGCCAGCAGTCAAGACAGGGTCAATCAGCCCCAGCATTTT.

The chain combines TRBV4-3 with TRBJ2-5, with 9 bases identical to TRBD2. With 0 bases clipped from V and 4 bases from J, the junction kept 0 bases outside the gene matches. The CDR3 extends over 14 amino acids. From germline, CDR1 is LGHNA and CDR2 YSLEER. This CDR3 reads CASSQELAGETQYF. DNA for the CDR3: TGCGCCAGCAGCCAAGAACTAGCGGGAGAGACCCAGTACTTC.